This TCR beta chain was documented in a study of shared clonotypes between healthy human individuals. Overall study findings and caveats: Incomplete sequencing of sorted subsets was indicated by rarefaction despite large depth. Clonotypes shared by all four sorted-subset donors had higher generation probabilities than non-shared clonotypes.

With V trimmed by 5 bases and J by 5 bases, 9 bases remained unmatched. The CDR3 length is 15 residues. CDR1 MNHEY and CDR2 SVGAGI come from the germline V gene. This clone was observed once. Its antigen is undetermined. Replicate PCRs from sorted subsets contained approximately 220 ng DNA, which is around 29,000 T cell genomes. Per the original methods: From ImmunoSEQ came sequences covering only the junction and carrying no quality scores, so filtering differed. Assay: immunoSEQ multiplex PCR; the TCRdb copy retains only in-frame clones and omits some. That table furnishes V, J and clone size, whereas the DNA furnished D and trimming. The sample holds about 2.4 million clones, 93% seen once.

The sample consisted of naive CD4+ T cells from PBMCs. Subset denoted: CD45RA+ positively selected. The chain is built from TRBV6-5 and TRBJ1-1; 9 bases match TRBD1. The TCR was taken from a man aged 18-30 years in good health. Some clones in this sample may be carry-over from other donors' samples. CDR3 sequence (DNA): TGTGCCAGCAGTCGAACGACAGGGGGTAAGACTGAAGCTTTCTTT. Translation: CASSRTTGGKTEAFF.